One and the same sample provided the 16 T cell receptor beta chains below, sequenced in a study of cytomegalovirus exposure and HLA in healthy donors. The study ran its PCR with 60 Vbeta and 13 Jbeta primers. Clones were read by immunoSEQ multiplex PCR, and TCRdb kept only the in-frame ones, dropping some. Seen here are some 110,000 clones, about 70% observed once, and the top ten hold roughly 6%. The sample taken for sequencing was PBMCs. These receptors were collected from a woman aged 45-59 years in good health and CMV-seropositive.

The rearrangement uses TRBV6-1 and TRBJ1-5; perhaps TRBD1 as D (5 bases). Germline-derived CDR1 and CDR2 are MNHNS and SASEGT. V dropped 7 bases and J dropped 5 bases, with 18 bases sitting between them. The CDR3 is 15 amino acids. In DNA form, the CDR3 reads TGTGCCAGCACCCCTGAGGAGGGGCGGGATCAGCCCCAGCATTTT. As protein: CASTPEEGRDQPQHF.

The CDR3 coding sequence is TGTGCCAGCAGTTTCAGTCAGGGGTCGTATAATTCACCCCTCCACTTT. As protein: CASSFSQGSYNSPLHF. This sequence joins TRBV27 and TRBJ1-6, with D possibly matching TRBD1 (6 bases). V lost 3 bases and J 4 bases, leaving 13 bases between the germline ends. The CDR3 is made up of 16 amino acids. Germline loops: CDR1 MNHEY, CDR2 SMNVEV (reference sequence).

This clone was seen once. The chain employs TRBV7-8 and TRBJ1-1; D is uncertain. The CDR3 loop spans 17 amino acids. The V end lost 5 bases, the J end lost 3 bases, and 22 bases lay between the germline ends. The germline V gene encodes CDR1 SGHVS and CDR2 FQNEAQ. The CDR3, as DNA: TGTGCCAGCAGCCATATATACAACGTCCCGAGGGACACTGAAGCTTTCTTT. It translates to CASSHIYNVPRDTEAFF.

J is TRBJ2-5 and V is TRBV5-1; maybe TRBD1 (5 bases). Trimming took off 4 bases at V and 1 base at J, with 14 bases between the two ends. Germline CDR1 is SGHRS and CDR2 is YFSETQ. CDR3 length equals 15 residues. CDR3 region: CASSVQASVQETQYF. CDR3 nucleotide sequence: TGCGCCAGCAGCGTACAGGCCAGCGTCCAAGAGACCCAGTACTTC.

The CDR3 is CASSRGFDYGYTF. CDR3 sequence (DNA): TGTGCCAGCAGCAGGGGATTCGACTATGGCTACACCTTC. The chain couples TRBV7-9 to TRBJ1-2, with TRBD1 as a possible D gene (5 bases). The V end was cut by 5 bases, the J end by 3 bases, with 10 bases between. CDR1 is SEHNR, CDR2 FQNEAQ, per germline (reference sequence). The CDR3 runs to 13 residues.

The CDR3 sequence: CASSLTGANEKLFF. CDR3 DNA: TGTGCCAGTAGCCTGACAGGTGCTAATGAAAAACTGTTTTTT. The chain joins TRBV19 to TRBJ1-4; D perhaps matches TRBD1 (6 bases). CDR1 and CDR2 from the germline V gene are LNHDA and SQIVND (reference sequence). V was shortened by 6 bases and J by 3 bases, with 11 bases between the two germline ends. The length of the CDR3 is 14 residues.

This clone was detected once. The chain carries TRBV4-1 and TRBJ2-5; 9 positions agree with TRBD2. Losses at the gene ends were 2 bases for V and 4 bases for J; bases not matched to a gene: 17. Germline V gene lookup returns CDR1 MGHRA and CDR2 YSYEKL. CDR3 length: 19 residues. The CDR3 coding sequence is TGCGCCAGCAGCCAAACGGGAACCCCCGGGACTAGCCTCCCAGAGACCCAGTACTTC. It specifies CASSQTGTPGTSLPETQYF.

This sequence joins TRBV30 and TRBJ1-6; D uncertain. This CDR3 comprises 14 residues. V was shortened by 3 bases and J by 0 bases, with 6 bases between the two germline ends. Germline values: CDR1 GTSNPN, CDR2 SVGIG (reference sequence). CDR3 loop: CAWRTISYNSPLHF. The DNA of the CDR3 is TGTGCCTGGAGAACTATCTCCTATAATTCACCCCTCCACTTT.

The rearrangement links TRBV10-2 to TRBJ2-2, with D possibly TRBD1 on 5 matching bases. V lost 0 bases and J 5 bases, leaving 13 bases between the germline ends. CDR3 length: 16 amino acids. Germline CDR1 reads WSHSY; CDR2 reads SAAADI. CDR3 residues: CASSESMGLVTGELFF. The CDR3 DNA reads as TGCGCCAGCAGTGAGTCGATGGGGCTGGTAACCGGGGAGCTGTTTTTT.

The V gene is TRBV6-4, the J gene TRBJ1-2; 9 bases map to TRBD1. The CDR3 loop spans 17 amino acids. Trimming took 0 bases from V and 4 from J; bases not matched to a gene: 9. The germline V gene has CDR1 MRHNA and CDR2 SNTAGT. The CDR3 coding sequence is TGTGCCAGCAGTGACTCTGGGACAGGGCCGTCTTTCTATGGCTACACCTTC. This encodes CASSDSGTGPSFYGYTF.

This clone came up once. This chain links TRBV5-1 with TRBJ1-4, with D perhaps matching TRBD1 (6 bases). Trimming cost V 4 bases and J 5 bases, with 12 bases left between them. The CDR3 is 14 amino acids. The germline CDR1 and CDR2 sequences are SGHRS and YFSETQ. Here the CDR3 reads CASSQQGSNEKLFF. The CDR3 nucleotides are TGCGCCAGCAGCCAACAGGGCTCCAATGAAAAACTGTTTTTT. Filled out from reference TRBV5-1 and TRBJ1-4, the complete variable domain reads KAGVTQTPRYLIKTRGQQVTLSCSPISGHRSVSWYQQTPGQGLQFLFEYFSETQRNKGNFPGRFSGRQFSNSRSEMNVSTLELGDSALYLCASSQQGSNEKLFFGSGTQLSVL.

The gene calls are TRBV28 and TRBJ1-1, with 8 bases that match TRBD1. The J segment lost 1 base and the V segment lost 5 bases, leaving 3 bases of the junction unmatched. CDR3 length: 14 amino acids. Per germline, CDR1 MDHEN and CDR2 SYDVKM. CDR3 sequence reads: CASSITGGNTEAFF. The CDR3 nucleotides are TGTGCCAGCAGTATCACAGGGGGGAACACTGAAGCTTTCTTT.

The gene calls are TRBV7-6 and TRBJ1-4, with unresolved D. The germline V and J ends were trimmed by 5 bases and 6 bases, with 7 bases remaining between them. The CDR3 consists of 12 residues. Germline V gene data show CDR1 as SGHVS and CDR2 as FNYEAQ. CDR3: CASSPRDEKLFF. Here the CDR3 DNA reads TGTGCCAGCAGCCCGAGGGATGAAAAACTGTTTTTT.

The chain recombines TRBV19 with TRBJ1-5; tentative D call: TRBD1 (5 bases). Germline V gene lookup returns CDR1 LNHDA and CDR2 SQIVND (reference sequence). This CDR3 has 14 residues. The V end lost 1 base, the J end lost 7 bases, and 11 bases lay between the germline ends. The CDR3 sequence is CASSIVGVGQPQHF. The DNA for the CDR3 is TGTGCCAGTAGTATAGTAGGGGTCGGGCAGCCCCAGCATTTT.

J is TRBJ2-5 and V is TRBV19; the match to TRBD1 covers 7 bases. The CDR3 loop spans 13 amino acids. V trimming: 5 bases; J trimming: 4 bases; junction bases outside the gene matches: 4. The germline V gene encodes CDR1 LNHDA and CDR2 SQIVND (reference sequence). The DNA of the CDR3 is TGTGCCAGTAGTTCCGGACAGGCAGAGACCCAGTACTTC. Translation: CASSSGQAETQYF.

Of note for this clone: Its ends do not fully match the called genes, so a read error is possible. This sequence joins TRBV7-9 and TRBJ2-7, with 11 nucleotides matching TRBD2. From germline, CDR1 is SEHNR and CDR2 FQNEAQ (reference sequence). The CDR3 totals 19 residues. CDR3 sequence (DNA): TGTTCCAGCAGCTTAGGAAATCGGGGGACTAGCGGCCGTACCTACGAGCAGTACTTC. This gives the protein CSSSLGNRGTSGRTYEQYF.